Below, one T cell receptor (beta chain) is given with its context. Time point noted: patch test 2, 6 weeks after DPC sensitization. Treatment: therapeutic diphenylcyclopropenone sensitization with weekly scalp DPC. Each patch test followed a blood draw. Unfractionated whole blood served as the source for total RNA extraction. MiXCR was run by TCRdb on the RACE reads, yielding one entry per CDR3 protein. The repertoire includes about 380,000 distinct CDR3 sequences, nearly 6.5% of them detected once, and around 5.8% sits in the top ten. The data are from a study of human T cells and chemical hapten exposure. Study-wide context: A mostly female patient group had alopecia areata, totalis or universalis.

This CDR3 comprises 13 residues. Germline lookup yields CDR1 MNHEY and CDR2 SVGEGT. Between the trimmed V and J ends, which lost 2 bases and 4 bases, there was a span of 8 bases. The input for sequencing was whole blood, taken in connection with sensitization to the hapten diphenylcyclopropenone (DPC). The origin of this receptor is a young woman with alopecia areata. Some clones in this sample may be carry-over from other donors' samples. The chain uses TRBV6-2 or TRBV6-3 and TRBJ1-2; D is undetermined. The CDR3 is CASSYSHTYGYTF. In DNA, the CDR3 is TGTGCCAGCAGTTACAGCCACACCTATGGCTACACCTTC.